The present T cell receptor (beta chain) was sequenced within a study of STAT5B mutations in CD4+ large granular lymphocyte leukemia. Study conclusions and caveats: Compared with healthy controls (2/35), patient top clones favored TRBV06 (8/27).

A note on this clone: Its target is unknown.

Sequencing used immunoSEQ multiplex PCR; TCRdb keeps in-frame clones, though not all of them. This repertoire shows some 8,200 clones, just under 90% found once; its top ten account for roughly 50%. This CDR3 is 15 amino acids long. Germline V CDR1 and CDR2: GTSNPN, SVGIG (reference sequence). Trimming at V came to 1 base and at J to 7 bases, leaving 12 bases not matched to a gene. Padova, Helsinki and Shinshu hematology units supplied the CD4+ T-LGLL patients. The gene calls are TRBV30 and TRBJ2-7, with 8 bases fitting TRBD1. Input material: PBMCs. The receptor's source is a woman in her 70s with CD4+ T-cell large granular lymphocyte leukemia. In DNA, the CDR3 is TGTGCCTGGAGTGCCCTCGGACAGGGCCTGGGGGAGCAGTACTTC. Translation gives CAWSALGQGLGEQYF.